This T cell receptor (beta chain) was profiled in a study of blood T cell repertoires in COVID-19. Original data processing: Estimation of nucleated cell counts was performed using reference gene primer amplification. TCRdb keeps only in-frame clones here, not all; method: immunoSEQ multiplex PCR. D and trimming were read from the DNA, whereas the V and J calls and clone size are those reported in that table. The sample carries a few hundred thousand clones, around 83% recorded once. The J segment lost 9 bases and the V segment lost 0 bases, leaving 8 bases of the junction unmatched. Germline V gene lookup returns CDR1 SEHNR and CDR2 FQNEAQ (reference sequence). The CDR3 runs 15 residues.

The genes are TRBV7-9 and TRBJ1-3; 7 bases are shared with TRBD1. The source material was peripheral blood. The receptor's source is a woman between 45 and 65 years old with acute or convalescent COVID-19. The DNA for the CDR3 is TGTGCCAGCAGCTTAGCTCGGGCAGGGGGGTTCACCATATATTTT. Residues: CASSLARAGGFTIYF.